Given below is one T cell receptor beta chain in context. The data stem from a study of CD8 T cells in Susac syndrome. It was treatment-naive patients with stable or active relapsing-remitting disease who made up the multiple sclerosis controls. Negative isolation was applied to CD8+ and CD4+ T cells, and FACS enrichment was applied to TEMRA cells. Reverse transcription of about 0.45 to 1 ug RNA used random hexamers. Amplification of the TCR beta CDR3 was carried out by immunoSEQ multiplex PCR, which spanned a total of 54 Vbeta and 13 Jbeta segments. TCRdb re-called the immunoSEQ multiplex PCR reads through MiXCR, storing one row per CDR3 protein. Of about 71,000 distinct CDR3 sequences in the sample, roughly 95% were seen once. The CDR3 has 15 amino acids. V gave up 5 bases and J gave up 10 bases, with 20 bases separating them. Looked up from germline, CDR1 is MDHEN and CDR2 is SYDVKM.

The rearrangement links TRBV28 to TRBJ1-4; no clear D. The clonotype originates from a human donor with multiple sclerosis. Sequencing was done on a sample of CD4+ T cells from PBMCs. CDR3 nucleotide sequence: TGTGCCAGCAGTCCCTACCGACGAGGCGGAGGAAAACTGTTTTTT. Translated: CASSPYRRGGGKLFF.